A selection of T cell receptor beta chains follows, all from one sample in a study of shared clonotypes between healthy human individuals. Clones were read by immunoSEQ multiplex PCR, and TCRdb kept only the in-frame ones, dropping some. Here the sample spans approximately 1.1 million clones, around 78% being singletons. Sequenced input: memory CD4+ T cells from PBMCs. These receptor sequences come from a man younger than 35 in good health. Some clones in this sample may be carry-over from other donors' samples. CDR3s include the opening cysteine and the closing phenylalanine or tryptophan. The D gene is left open where the match is weak. Clone size is shown for a subset of rows, as once, few, many or a class of expanded clone.

v_call: TRBV2
j_call: TRBJ2-1
clone_size: -
d_call: -
cdr3_nt: TGTGCCAGCAGTGACCGGCAGCGGTACAATGAGCAGTTCTTC
cdr3_aa: CASSDRQRYNEQFF

v_call: TRBV18
j_call: TRBJ1-5
clone_size: -
d_call: -
cdr3_nt: TGTGCCAGCTCACCACCGGGGGCAGGAGGGGTCAATCAGCCCCAGCATTTT
cdr3_aa: CASSPPGAGGVNQPQHF

v_call: TRBV5-6
j_call: TRBJ2-2
clone_size: -
d_call: TRBD2
cdr3_nt: TGTGCCAGCAGCTTGGGTAGCGGGATGAACACCGGGGAGCTGTTTTTT
cdr3_aa: CASSLGSGMNTGELFF

v_call: TRBV9
j_call: TRBJ1-2
clone_size: -
d_call: TRBD1
cdr3_nt: TGTGCCAGCAGCGTGAGTCCGACAGGGGTGGCTCGGTATGGCTACACCTTC
cdr3_aa: CASSVSPTGVARYGYTF

v_call: TRBV18
j_call: TRBJ2-3
clone_size: -
d_call: -
cdr3_nt: TGTGCCAGCTCACCCGCCACAGATACGCAGTATTTT
cdr3_aa: CASSPATDTQYF

v_call: TRBV15
j_call: TRBJ2-1
clone_size: -
d_call: -
cdr3_nt: TGTGCCACCAGCAGGTCCCAGAGCTCCTACAATGAGCAGTTCTTC
cdr3_aa: CATSRSQSSYNEQFF

v_call: TRBV28
j_call: TRBJ2-7
clone_size: -
d_call: TRBD2
cdr3_nt: TGTGCCAGCAGTTTCGGTGGTGGGAATGGGGGGGGAGCCTACGAGCAGTACTTC
cdr3_aa: CASSFGGGNGGGAYEQYF

v_call: TRBV2
j_call: TRBJ2-7
clone_size: -
d_call: -
cdr3_nt: TGTGCCAGCAGGGGGGAGGACGAGCAGTACTTC
cdr3_aa: CASRGEDEQYF

v_call: TRBV2
j_call: TRBJ1-2
clone_size: -
d_call: -
cdr3_nt: TGTGCCAGCAGCACCGTTCCCTATGGCTACACCTTC
cdr3_aa: CASSTVPYGYTF

v_call: TRBV19
j_call: TRBJ2-1
clone_size: few
d_call: -
cdr3_nt: TGTGCCAGTAGTATAGATTGGAATAGTGAGCAGTTCTTC
cdr3_aa: CASSIDWNSEQFF

v_call: TRBV7-2
j_call: TRBJ2-7
clone_size: -
d_call: -
cdr3_nt: TGTGCCAGCAGCCTAACGCTGAGCCCCCCAGCCTCCGAGCAGTACTTC
cdr3_aa: CASSLTLSPPASEQYF

v_call: TRBV11-2
j_call: TRBJ1-4
clone_size: -
d_call: -
cdr3_nt: TGTGCCAGCAGCTTAGGTGCGAGAACTAATGAAAAACTGTTTTTT
cdr3_aa: CASSLGARTNEKLFF

v_call: TRBV5-8
j_call: TRBJ2-1
clone_size: few
d_call: TRBD2
cdr3_nt: TGTGCCAGCAGCTTGGGCCCTAGCGGGAGGGGCAATGAGCAGTTCTTC
cdr3_aa: CASSLGPSGRGNEQFF

v_call: TRBV28
j_call: TRBJ2-2
clone_size: -
d_call: TRBD1
cdr3_nt: TGTGCCAGCCGCGGGGACAGGATCACCGGGGAGCTGTTTTTT
cdr3_aa: CASRGDRITGELFF

v_call: TRBV18
j_call: TRBJ2-5
clone_size: -
d_call: -
cdr3_nt: TGTGCCAGCTCACCAAGGTCGGGAGAGACCCAGTACTTC
cdr3_aa: CASSPRSGETQYF

v_call: TRBV28
j_call: TRBJ1-2
clone_size: -
d_call: -
cdr3_nt: TGTGCCAGCATGAGGTTCGGGGGGCGGGAAGGCTATGGCTACACCTTC
cdr3_aa: CASMRFGGREGYGYTF

v_call: TRBV5-4
j_call: TRBJ1-1
clone_size: -
d_call: TRBD1
cdr3_nt: TGTGCCAGCAGCCCCGGACAGGGAATCGGTGAAGCTTTCTTT
cdr3_aa: CASSPGQGIGEAFF

v_call: TRBV13
j_call: TRBJ2-7
clone_size: -
d_call: TRBD1
cdr3_nt: TGTGCCAGCAGCCTTACCGGGACAGGGTACGAGCAGTACTTC
cdr3_aa: CASSLTGTGYEQYF

v_call: TRBV23-1
j_call: TRBJ1-5
clone_size: -
d_call: -
cdr3_nt: TGCGCCAGCAGTCGAGGAGACCGCTATAGCAATCAGCCCCAGCATTTT
cdr3_aa: CASSRGDRYSNQPQHF

v_call: TRBV18
j_call: TRBJ2-3
clone_size: few
d_call: -
cdr3_nt: TGTGCCAGCTCACCGCCGAGCACAGATACGCAGTATTTT
cdr3_aa: CASSPPSTDTQYF

v_call: TRBV6-1
j_call: TRBJ2-1
clone_size: -
d_call: -
cdr3_nt: TGTGCCATCCCGGACTCCGAGGGGAACAATGAGCAGTTCTTC
cdr3_aa: CAIPDSEGNNEQFF

v_call: TRBV5-1
j_call: TRBJ2-3
clone_size: -
d_call: -
cdr3_nt: TGCGCCAGCAGCGAACCCTGGGATACGCAGTATTTT
cdr3_aa: CASSEPWDTQYF

v_call: TRBV30
j_call: TRBJ2-7
clone_size: -
d_call: -
cdr3_nt: TGTGCCTGGAGTGCCCAGGGACCGTACCCCTACGAGCAGTACTTC
cdr3_aa: CAWSAQGPYPYEQYF

v_call: TRBV27
j_call: TRBJ1-5
clone_size: -
d_call: -
cdr3_nt: TGTGCCAGCAGTTCCCGGATTAGCAATCAGCCCCAGCATTTT
cdr3_aa: CASSSRISNQPQHF

v_call: TRBV7-9
j_call: TRBJ2-2
clone_size: -
d_call: TRBD2
cdr3_nt: TGTGCCAGCAGCCTCCTAGCGGGAGCGGTCGGGGAGCTGTTTTTT
cdr3_aa: CASSLLAGAVGELFF

v_call: TRBV29-1
j_call: TRBJ2-1
clone_size: once
d_call: -
cdr3_nt: TGCAGCGTGAGGGGGGGTTTGGATGAGCAGTTCTTC
cdr3_aa: CSVRGGLDEQFF

v_call: TRBV7-6
j_call: TRBJ2-5
clone_size: -
d_call: -
cdr3_nt: TGTGCCAGCAGTTCTAGGACAGCGCAACAAGAGACCCAGTACTTC
cdr3_aa: CASSSRTAQQETQYF

v_call: TRBV2
j_call: TRBJ2-5
clone_size: -
d_call: -
cdr3_nt: TGTGCCAGCAGTGAATTACTAGGGCAGACCCAGTACTTC
cdr3_aa: CASSELLGQTQYF

v_call: TRBV5-1
j_call: TRBJ2-1
clone_size: -
d_call: -
cdr3_nt: TGCGCCAGCAGCTTGGAGGGCTCTGGGGTCAATGAGCAGTTCTTC
cdr3_aa: CASSLEGSGVNEQFF

v_call: TRBV2
j_call: TRBJ2-5
clone_size: -
d_call: -
cdr3_nt: TGTGCCAGCAGAGGCGCTCAAGAGACCCAGTACTTC
cdr3_aa: CASRGAQETQYF

v_call: TRBV10-3
j_call: TRBJ2-1
clone_size: -
d_call: TRBD1
cdr3_nt: TGTGCCATCAGAGAGACAGGGGGATCCTACAATGAGCAGTTCTTC
cdr3_aa: CAIRETGGSYNEQFF

v_call: TRBV4-3
j_call: TRBJ2-2
clone_size: -
d_call: -
cdr3_nt: TGCGCCAGCAGCCAAGATAGGGCGGGAAGGAACACCGGGGAGCTGTTTTTT
cdr3_aa: CASSQDRAGRNTGELFF

v_call: TRBV2
j_call: TRBJ2-1
clone_size: -
d_call: TRBD1
cdr3_nt: TGTGCCAGCAGTGAACAGGGGGTAGGTAATGAGCAGTTCTTC
cdr3_aa: CASSEQGVGNEQFF

v_call: TRBV7-9
j_call: TRBJ1-2
clone_size: -
d_call: -
cdr3_nt: TGTGCCAGCAGCTCCGAGGGGGTGGGCTACACCTTC
cdr3_aa: CASSSEGVGYTF

v_call: TRBV28
j_call: TRBJ1-3
clone_size: many
d_call: -
cdr3_nt: TGTGCCAGCAGTTCCGGAAACACCATATATTTT
cdr3_aa: CASSSGNTIYF

v_call: TRBV29-1
j_call: TRBJ2-7
clone_size: once
d_call: -
cdr3_nt: TGCAGCGTACGCGAACCCGCAGAGTACGAGCAGTACTTC
cdr3_aa: CSVREPAEYEQYF

v_call: TRBV13
j_call: TRBJ2-4
clone_size: -
d_call: -
cdr3_nt: TGTGCCAGCAGCTTTACCATCACCCGAGCCAAAAACATTCAGTACTTC
cdr3_aa: CASSFTITRAKNIQYF

v_call: TRBV7-2
j_call: TRBJ2-1
clone_size: -
d_call: TRBD2
cdr3_nt: TGTGCCAGCAGCTTGACTAGCAGGGTCAATGAGCAGTTCTTC
cdr3_aa: CASSLTSRVNEQFF

v_call: TRBV5-1
j_call: TRBJ1-1
clone_size: -
d_call: TRBD1
cdr3_nt: TGCGCCAGCAGCTTGGATGGACAGGGTCCGGCTGAAGCTTTCTTT
cdr3_aa: CASSLDGQGPAEAFF

v_call: TRBV28
j_call: TRBJ2-7
clone_size: -
d_call: TRBD2
cdr3_nt: TGTGCCAGCAGTCCCCCGGGCGGTAGCGGGAGGGGAGGCGAGCAGTACTTC
cdr3_aa: CASSPPGGSGRGGEQYF

v_call: TRBV28
j_call: TRBJ1-2
clone_size: once
d_call: TRBD1
cdr3_nt: TGTGCCAGCAGTTCCGGGACAGGCTTCCGTGGCTACACCTTC
cdr3_aa: CASSSGTGFRGYTF

v_call: TRBV18
j_call: TRBJ2-3
clone_size: -
d_call: -
cdr3_nt: TGTGCCAGCTCACCATCCCAGGGCACAGATACGCAGTATTTT
cdr3_aa: CASSPSQGTDTQYF

v_call: TRBV7-2
j_call: TRBJ2-1
clone_size: few
d_call: TRBD2
cdr3_nt: TGTGCCAGCAGCCTAATGGAGATAGCGGGAGCCTACAATGAGCAGTTCTTC
cdr3_aa: CASSLMEIAGAYNEQFF

v_call: TRBV11-3
j_call: TRBJ1-1
clone_size: few
d_call: -
cdr3_nt: TGTGCCAGCAGCTTAGAGGGGGAAGACACTGAAGCTTTCTTT
cdr3_aa: CASSLEGEDTEAFF

v_call: TRBV11-2
j_call: TRBJ2-5
clone_size: -
d_call: TRBD2
cdr3_nt: TGTGCCAGCAGCCCCCAGGGCGGGAGGGCCGTTGAGACCCAGTACTTC
cdr3_aa: CASSPQGGRAVETQYF

v_call: TRBV12-5
j_call: TRBJ1-1
clone_size: -
d_call: -
cdr3_nt: TGTGCTAGTGGGTTACAGATGAACACTGAAGCTTTCTTT
cdr3_aa: CASGLQMNTEAFF

v_call: TRBV4-2
j_call: TRBJ1-1
clone_size: -
d_call: -
cdr3_nt: TGTGCCAGCAGCCAAGTCGGATCCTTTACTATGAACACTGAAGCTTTCTTT
cdr3_aa: CASSQVGSFTMNTEAFF

v_call: TRBV28
j_call: TRBJ2-1
clone_size: -
d_call: -
cdr3_nt: TGTGCCAGCAAGAACACGCCGGGAGCAGGGGAGCAGTTCTTC
cdr3_aa: CASKNTPGAGEQFF

v_call: TRBV2
j_call: TRBJ1-6
clone_size: -
d_call: TRBD1
cdr3_nt: TGTGCCAGCTCCGGGACAGGGAATCCGGGGCTCCACTTT
cdr3_aa: CASSGTGNPGLHF

v_call: TRBV6-6
j_call: TRBJ2-1
clone_size: -
d_call: -
cdr3_nt: TGTGCCAGCAGTTCCCAAGTACCAGCCAATGAGCAGTTCTTC
cdr3_aa: CASSSQVPANEQFF

v_call: TRBV4-1
j_call: TRBJ1-2
clone_size: -
d_call: -
cdr3_nt: TGCGCCAGCAGCCAAGACTCCCGATTTACTAACTATGGCTACACCTTC
cdr3_aa: CASSQDSRFTNYGYTF

v_call: TRBV6-1
j_call: TRBJ2-3
clone_size: -
d_call: TRBD1
cdr3_nt: TGTGCCAGCAAGACCGGGACAGCCTTCACAGATACGCAGTATTTT
cdr3_aa: CASKTGTAFTDTQYF

v_call: TRBV4-1
j_call: TRBJ2-5
clone_size: -
d_call: -
cdr3_nt: TGCGCCAGCAGCCCAGGGGCCAGGCTCCCAGAGACCCAGTACTTC
cdr3_aa: CASSPGARLPETQYF

v_call: TRBV9
j_call: TRBJ2-4
clone_size: few
d_call: -
cdr3_nt: TGTGCCAGCAGCCCCCGCAAACCGCTAGCCAAAAACATTCAGTACTTC
cdr3_aa: CASSPRKPLAKNIQYF